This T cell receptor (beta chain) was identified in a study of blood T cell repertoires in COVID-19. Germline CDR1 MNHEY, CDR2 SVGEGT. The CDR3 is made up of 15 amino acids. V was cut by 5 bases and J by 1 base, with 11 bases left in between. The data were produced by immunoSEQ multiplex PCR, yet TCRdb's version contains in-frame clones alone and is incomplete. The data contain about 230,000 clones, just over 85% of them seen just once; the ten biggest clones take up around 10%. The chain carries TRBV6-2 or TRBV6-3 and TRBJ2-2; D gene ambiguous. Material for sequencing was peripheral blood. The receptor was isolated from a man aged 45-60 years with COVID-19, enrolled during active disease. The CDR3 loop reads CASSSETKNTGELFF. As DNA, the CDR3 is TGTGCCAGCAGTAGCGAGACCAAGAACACCGGGGAGCTGTTTTTT.